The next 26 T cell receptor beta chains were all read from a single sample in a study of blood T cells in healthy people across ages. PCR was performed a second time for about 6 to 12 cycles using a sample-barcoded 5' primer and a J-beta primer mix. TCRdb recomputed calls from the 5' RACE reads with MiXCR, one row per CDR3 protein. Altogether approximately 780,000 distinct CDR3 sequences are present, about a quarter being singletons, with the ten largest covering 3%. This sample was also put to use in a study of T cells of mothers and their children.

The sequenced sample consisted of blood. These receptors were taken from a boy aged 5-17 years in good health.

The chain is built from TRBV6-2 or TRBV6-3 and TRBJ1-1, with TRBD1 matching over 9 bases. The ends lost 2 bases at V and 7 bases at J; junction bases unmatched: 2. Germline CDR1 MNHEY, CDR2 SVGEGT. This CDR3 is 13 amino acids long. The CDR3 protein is CASSYGDRVEAFF. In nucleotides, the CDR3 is TGTGCCAGCAGTTACGGGGACAGGGTTGAAGCTTTCTTT.

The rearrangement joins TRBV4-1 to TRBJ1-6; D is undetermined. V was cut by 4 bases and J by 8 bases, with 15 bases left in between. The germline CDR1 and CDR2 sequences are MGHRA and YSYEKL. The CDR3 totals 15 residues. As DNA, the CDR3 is TGCGCCAGCAGCCCCCCCTTCCGGGCTGATTCACCCCTCCACTTT. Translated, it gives CASSPPFRADSPLHF.

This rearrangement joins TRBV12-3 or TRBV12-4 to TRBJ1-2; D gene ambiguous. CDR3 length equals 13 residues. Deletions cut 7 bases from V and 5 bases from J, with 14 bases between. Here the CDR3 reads CASTLAGPYGYTF. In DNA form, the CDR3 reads TGTGCCAGCACCTTAGCAGGTCCGTATGGCTACACCTTC.

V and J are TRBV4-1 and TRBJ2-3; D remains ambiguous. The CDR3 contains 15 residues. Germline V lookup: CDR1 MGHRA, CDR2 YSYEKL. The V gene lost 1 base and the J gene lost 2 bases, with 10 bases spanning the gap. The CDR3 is CASSQVPSYTDTQYF. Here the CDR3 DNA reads TGCGCCAGCAGCCAAGTTCCAAGTTACACAGATACGCAGTATTTT.

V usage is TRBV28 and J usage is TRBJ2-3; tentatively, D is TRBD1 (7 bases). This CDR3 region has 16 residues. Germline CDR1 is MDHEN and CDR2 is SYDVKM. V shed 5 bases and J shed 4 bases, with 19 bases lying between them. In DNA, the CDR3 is TGTGCCAGCAGTCTCCCCAGTGGGGGGACAGCAGATACGCAGTATTTT. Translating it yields CASSLPSGGTADTQYF.

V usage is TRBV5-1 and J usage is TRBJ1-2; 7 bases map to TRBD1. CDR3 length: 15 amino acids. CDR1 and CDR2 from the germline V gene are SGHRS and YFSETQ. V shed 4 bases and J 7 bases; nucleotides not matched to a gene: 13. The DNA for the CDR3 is TGCGCCAGCAGCAGAGACGGGACAGCTTATGGTGGCTACACCTTC. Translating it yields CASSRDGTAYGGYTF.

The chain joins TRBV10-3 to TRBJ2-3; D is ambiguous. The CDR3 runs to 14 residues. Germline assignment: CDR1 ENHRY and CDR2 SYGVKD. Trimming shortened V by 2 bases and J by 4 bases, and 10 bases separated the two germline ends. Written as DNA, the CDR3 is TGTGCCATCAGTGAGATCGGCGCCCCAGATACGCAGTATTTT. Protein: CAISEIGAPDTQYF.

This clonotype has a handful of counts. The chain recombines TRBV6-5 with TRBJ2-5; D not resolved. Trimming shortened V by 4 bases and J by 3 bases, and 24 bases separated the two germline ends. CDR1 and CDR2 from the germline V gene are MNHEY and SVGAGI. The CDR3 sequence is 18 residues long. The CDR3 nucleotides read TGTGCCAGCAGTTTCGTATTACCCGGTGGTATTTCCGAAGAGACCCAGTACTTC. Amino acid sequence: CASSFVLPGGISEETQYF.

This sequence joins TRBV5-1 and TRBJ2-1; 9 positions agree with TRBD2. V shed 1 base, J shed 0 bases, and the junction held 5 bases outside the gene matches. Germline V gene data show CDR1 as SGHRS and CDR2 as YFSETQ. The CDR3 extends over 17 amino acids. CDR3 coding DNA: TGCGCCAGCAGCTTGAACCTAGCGGGGAGCTCCTACAATGAGCAGTTCTTC. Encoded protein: CASSLNLAGSSYNEQFF. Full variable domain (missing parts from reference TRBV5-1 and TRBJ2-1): KAGVTQTPRYLIKTRGQQVTLSCSPISGHRSVSWYQQTPGQGLQFLFEYFSETQRNKGNFPGRFSGRQFSNSRSEMNVSTLELGDSALYLCASSLNLAGSSYNEQFFGPGTRLTVL.

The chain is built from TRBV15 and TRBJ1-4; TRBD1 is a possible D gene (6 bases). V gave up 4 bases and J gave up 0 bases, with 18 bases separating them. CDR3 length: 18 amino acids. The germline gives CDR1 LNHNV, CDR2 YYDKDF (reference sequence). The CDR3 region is CATSNQNQGFATNEKLFF. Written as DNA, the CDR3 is TGTGCCACCAGCAACCAAAATCAGGGGTTTGCAACTAATGAAAAACTGTTTTTT. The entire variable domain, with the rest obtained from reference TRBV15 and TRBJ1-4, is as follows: DAMVIQNPRYQVTQFGKPVTLSCSQTLNHNVMYWYQQKSSQAPKLLFHYYDKDFNNEADTPDNFQSRRPNTSFCFLDIRSPGLGDTAMYLCATSNQNQGFATNEKLFFGSGTQLSVL.

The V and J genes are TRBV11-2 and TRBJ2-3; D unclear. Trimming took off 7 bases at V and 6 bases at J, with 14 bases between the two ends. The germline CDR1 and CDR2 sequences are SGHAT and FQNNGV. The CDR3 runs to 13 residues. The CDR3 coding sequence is TGTGCCAGCACCCTCTTGTTAACCGATACGCAGTATTTT. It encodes CASTLLLTDTQYF.

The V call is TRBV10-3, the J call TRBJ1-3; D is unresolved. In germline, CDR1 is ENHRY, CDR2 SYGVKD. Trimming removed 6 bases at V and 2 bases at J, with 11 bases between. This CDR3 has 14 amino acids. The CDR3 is CAIRASAAGNTIYF. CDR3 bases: TGTGCCATCAGAGCCTCGGCAGCTGGAAACACCATATATTTT.

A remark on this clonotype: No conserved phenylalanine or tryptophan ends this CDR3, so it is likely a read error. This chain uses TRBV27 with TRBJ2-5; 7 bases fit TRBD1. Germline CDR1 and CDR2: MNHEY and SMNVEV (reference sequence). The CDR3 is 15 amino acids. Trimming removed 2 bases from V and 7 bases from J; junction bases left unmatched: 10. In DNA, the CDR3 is TGTGCCAGCAGTTTAACGGACAGGACCCCAGGGACCCAGTACCTC. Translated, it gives CASSLTDRTPGTQYL.

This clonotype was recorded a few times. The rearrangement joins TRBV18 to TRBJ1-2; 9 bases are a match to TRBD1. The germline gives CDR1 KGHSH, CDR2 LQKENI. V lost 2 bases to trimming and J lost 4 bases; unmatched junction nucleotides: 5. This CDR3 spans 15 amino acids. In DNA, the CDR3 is TGTGCCAGCTCACCAGGACAGGGGACTTTCTATGGCTACACCTTC. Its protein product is CASSPGQGTFYGYTF.

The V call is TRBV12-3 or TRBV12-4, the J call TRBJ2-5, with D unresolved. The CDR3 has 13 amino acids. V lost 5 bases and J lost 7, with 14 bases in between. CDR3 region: CASSPGPIGTQYF. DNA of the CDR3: TGTGCCAGCAGTCCCGGGCCAATCGGGACCCAGTACTTC.

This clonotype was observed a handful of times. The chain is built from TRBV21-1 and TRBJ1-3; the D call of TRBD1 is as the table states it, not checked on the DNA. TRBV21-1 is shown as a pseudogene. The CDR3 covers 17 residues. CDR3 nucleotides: TGTGCCAGCAGCAACATTCCCGACAGCTCCTCTGGAAACACCATATATTTT. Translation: CASSNIPDSSSGNTIYF.

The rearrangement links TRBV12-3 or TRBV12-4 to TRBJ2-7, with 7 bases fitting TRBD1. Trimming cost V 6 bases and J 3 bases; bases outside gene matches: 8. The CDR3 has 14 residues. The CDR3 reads CASSPFQGVYEQYF. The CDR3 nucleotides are TGTGCCAGCAGCCCCTTCCAGGGGGTCTACGAGCAGTACTTC.

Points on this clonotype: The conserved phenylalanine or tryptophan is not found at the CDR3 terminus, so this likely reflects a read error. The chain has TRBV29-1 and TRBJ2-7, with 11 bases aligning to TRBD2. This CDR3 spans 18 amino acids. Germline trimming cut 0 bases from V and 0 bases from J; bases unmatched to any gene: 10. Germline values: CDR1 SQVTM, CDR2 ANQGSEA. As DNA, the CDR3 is TGCAGCGTTGAAGATCCCCTAGCGGGGGGACCATACTCCTACGAGCAGTACCTC. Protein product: CSVEDPLAGGPYSYEQYL.

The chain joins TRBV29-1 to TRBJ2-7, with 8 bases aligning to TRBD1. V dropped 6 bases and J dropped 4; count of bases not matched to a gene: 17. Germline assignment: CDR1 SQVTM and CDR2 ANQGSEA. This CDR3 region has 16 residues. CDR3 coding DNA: TGCAGCGTCTCGGGGGACAGGACATTGACTGGGTACGAGCAGTACTTC. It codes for CSVSGDRTLTGYEQYF.

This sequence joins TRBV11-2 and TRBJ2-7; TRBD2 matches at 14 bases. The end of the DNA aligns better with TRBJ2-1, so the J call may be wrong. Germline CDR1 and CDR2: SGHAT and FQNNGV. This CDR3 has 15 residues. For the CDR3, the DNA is TGTGCCAGCGGGGCCGGGACTAGCGGGGGCAATGAGCAGTTCTTC. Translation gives CASGAGTSGGNEQFF.

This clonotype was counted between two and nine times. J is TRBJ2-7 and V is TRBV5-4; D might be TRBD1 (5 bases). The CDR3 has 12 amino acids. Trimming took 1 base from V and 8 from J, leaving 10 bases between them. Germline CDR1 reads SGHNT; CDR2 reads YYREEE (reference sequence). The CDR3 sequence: CASSLSGYKQYF. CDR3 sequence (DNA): TGTGCCAGCAGCTTGTCAGGGTACAAGCAGTACTTC.

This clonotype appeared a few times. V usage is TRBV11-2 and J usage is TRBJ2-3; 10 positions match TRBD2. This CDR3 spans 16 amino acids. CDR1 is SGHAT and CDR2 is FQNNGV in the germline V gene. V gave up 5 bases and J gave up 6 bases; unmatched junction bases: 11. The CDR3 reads CASSPRLAGLWDTQYF. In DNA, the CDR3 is TGTGCCAGCAGCCCACGACTAGCGGGCCTATGGGATACGCAGTATTTT. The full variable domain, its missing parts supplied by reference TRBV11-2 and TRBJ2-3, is EAGVAQSPRYKIIEKRQSVAFWCNPISGHATLYWYQQILGQGPKLLIQFQNNGVVDDSQLPKDRFSAERLKGVDSTLKIQPAKLEDSAVYLCASSPRLAGLWDTQYFGPGTRLTVL.

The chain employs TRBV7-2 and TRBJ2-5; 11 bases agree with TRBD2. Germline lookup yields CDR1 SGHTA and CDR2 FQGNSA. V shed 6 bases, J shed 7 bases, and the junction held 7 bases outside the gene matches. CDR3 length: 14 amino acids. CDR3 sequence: CASRPTSGAGTQYF. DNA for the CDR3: TGTGCCAGCAGACCGACTAGCGGGGCGGGGACCCAGTACTTC.

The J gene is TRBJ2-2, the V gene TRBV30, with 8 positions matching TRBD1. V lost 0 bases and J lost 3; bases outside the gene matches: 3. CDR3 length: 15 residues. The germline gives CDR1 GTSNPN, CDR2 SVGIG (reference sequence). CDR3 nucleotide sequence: TGTGCCTGGAGTGTAGTGGACAGGGACACCGGGGAGCTGTTTTTT. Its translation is CAWSVVDRDTGELFF.

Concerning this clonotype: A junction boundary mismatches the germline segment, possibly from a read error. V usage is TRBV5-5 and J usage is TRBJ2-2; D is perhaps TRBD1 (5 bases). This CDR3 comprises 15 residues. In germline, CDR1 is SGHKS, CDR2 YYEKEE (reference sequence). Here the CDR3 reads CASSPGKGNPGELFF. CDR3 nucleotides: TGTGCCAGCAGCCCCGGCAAGGGGAACCCCGGGGAGCTGTTTTTT.

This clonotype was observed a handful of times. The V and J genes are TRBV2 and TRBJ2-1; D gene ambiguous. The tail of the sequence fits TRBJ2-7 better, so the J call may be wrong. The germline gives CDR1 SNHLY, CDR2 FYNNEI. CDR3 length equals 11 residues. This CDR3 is CASILTYEQYF. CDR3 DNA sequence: TGTGCCAGCATCCTAACATACGAGCAGTACTTC.